Below are 17 T cell receptor beta chains sequenced from a single sample in a study of blood T cell repertoires in COVID-19. Using immunoSEQ multiplex PCR, the repertoire was profiled, and TCRdb retains in-frame clones only, with some absent. The data hold roughly 130,000 clones, with around 85% observed a single time. Sequenced sample: PBMCs or T cells enriched from blood (not recorded which). The receptors originated from a man over 45 who had recovered from COVID-19.

J is TRBJ1-6 and V is TRBV10-3; tentative D call: TRBD1 (6 bases). The V end was cut by 5 bases, the J end by 4 bases, with 15 bases between. The V gene's germline CDR1 is ENHRY and CDR2 SYGVKD. CDR3 length equals 16 residues. The CDR3 loop is CAISNSRDTYNSPLHF. CDR3 bases: TGTGCCATCAGTAACTCCCGGGACACATATAATTCACCCCTCCACTTT.

In its sample, this clone was seen a few times. The chain uses TRBV2 and TRBJ2-5; D might be TRBD2 (5 bases). The CDR3 runs 14 residues. Looked up from germline, CDR1 is SNHLY and CDR2 is FYNNEI. V lost 6 bases and J lost 5, with 16 bases in between. The CDR3 here is CASRGPSSRETQYF. CDR3 sequence (DNA): TGTGCCAGCAGGGGCCCTAGCAGTCGGGAGACCCAGTACTTC.

The V and J genes are TRBV6-2 or TRBV6-3 and TRBJ1-1; 8 bases match TRBD1. Looked up from germline, CDR1 is MNHEY and CDR2 is SVGEGT. J gave up 2 bases and V 3 bases, and 5 bases lay outside the gene matches. The CDR3 consists of 15 residues. The CDR3 protein is CASSYGDRRNTEAFF. The CDR3 region has the DNA TGTGCCAGCAGTTATGGGGACAGGAGAAACACTGAAGCTTTCTTT.

V usage is TRBV6-4 and J usage is TRBJ2-2, with D hard to call. The V and J ends lost 4 bases and 3 bases respectively, with 9 bases between them. Germline CDR1 is MRHNA and CDR2 is SNTAGT. The CDR3 is 14 amino acids. As DNA, the CDR3 is TGTGCCAGCAGTGTTGACTTTCACACCGGGGAGCTGTTTTTT. This sequence encodes CASSVDFHTGELFF.

The rearrangement uses TRBV10-3 and TRBJ1-6; 7 positions agree with TRBD1. The germline V gene encodes CDR1 ENHRY and CDR2 SYGVKD. CDR3 length: 12 amino acids. Trimming cost V 11 bases and J 7 bases; bases outside gene matches: 5. CDR3 in DNA: TGTGCCGCGACGGGACAGAATTCACCCCTCCACTTT. Its protein is CAATGQNSPLHF.

CDR3 coding DNA: TGCGCCAGCATAGGAGGCGGGGAGGACACCGGGGAGCTGTTTTTT. Translating it yields CASIGGGEDTGELFF. The chain recombines TRBV5-1 with TRBJ2-2; a weak D match, TRBD2 (6 bases). The ends were cut back, 6 bases at V and 3 bases at J, with 15 bases in the middle. The CDR3 consists of 15 residues. Germline CDR1 is SGHRS and CDR2 is YFSETQ. The variable domain in full, completed from reference TRBV5-1 and TRBJ2-2, reads KAGVTQTPRYLIKTRGQQVTLSCSPISGHRSVSWYQQTPGQGLQFLFEYFSETQRNKGNFPGRFSGRQFSNSRSEMNVSTLELGDSALYLCASIGGGEDTGELFFGEGSRLTVL.

This clone was found once. V usage is TRBV6-6 and J usage is TRBJ2-3, with a weak D call TRBD2 (6 bases). The CDR3 loop spans 15 amino acids. The germline gives CDR1 MNHNY, CDR2 SVGAGI (reference sequence). V shed 6 bases and J shed 1 base, with 14 bases lying between them. The CDR3 DNA reads TGTGCCAGCAGGGGGGACTCCTGGCGCACAGATACGCAGTATTTT. It encodes CASRGDSWRTDTQYF.

This clone was recorded once. The chain is built from TRBV4-3 and TRBJ2-5, with 8 positions matching TRBD1. This CDR3 region has 15 residues. J was trimmed by 3 bases and V by 1 base; bases with no gene match: 4. Germline V gives CDR1 LGHNA, CDR2 YSLEER. The CDR3 region is CASSQGGTGEETQYF. The DNA for the CDR3 is TGCGCCAGCAGCCAAGGGGGGACAGGTGAAGAGACCCAGTACTTC.

The rearrangement uses TRBV11-2 and TRBJ2-2; D gene uncertain. The V gene's germline CDR1 is SGHAT and CDR2 FQNNGV. With 2 bases removed from V and 2 bases from J, the gap between germline ends came to 9 bases. The CDR3 totals 15 residues. The CDR3 loop is CASSLSLSNTGELFF. Here the CDR3 DNA reads TGTGCCAGCAGCTTAAGCTTGAGTAACACCGGGGAGCTGTTTTTT.

This chain links TRBV5-6 with TRBJ1-2; D remains unclear. The V and J ends lost 0 bases and 4 bases respectively, with 13 bases between them. Per germline, CDR1 SGHDT and CDR2 YYEEEE. The CDR3 loop spans 15 amino acids. The CDR3 bases are TGTGCCAGCAGCTTGGCCCCGGGAATGAGCTATGGCTACACCTTC. Amino acids: CASSLAPGMSYGYTF.

The chain couples TRBV5-1 to TRBJ1-5, with 9 bases that match TRBD1. CDR3 size: 15 residues. Trimming at V came to 0 bases and at J to 7 bases, leaving 5 bases not matched to a gene. Germline CDR1 reads SGHRS; CDR2 reads YFSETQ. This CDR3 is CASSLGDRESQPQHF. Here the CDR3 DNA reads TGCGCCAGCAGCTTGGGGGACAGGGAAAGCCAGCCCCAGCATTTT.

The rearrangement joins TRBV19 to TRBJ2-7; 7 nucleotides align to TRBD1. Germline loops: CDR1 LNHDA, CDR2 SQIVND (reference sequence). The CDR3 runs 15 residues. Trimming took 3 bases from V and 2 from J; bases not matched to a gene: 7. In nucleotides, the CDR3 is TGTGCCAGTAGTATGAGAGGGACAGCTACCTACGAGCAGTACTTC. It translates to CASSMRGTATYEQYF.

DNA for the CDR3: TGTGCCAGCAGTGTCACAGGGGGCACTGAAGCTTTCTTT. Protein: CASSVTGGTEAFF. The chain employs TRBV2 and TRBJ1-1; 8 bases align to TRBD1. The CDR3 runs 13 residues. The trim removed 4 bases at V and 4 bases at J, leaving 2 bases unmatched. Germline CDR1 reads SNHLY; CDR2 reads FYNNEI.

The chain combines TRBV9 with TRBJ2-7; D perhaps matches TRBD2 (5 bases). CDR3 size: 15 residues. V shed 0 bases and J shed 6 bases, with 16 bases lying between them. Germline V gene lookup returns CDR1 SGDLS and CDR2 YYNGEE. CDR3 sequence reads: CASSVDVVPGGEQYF. The CDR3 DNA reads as TGTGCCAGCAGCGTAGACGTGGTCCCAGGAGGCGAGCAGTACTTC.

The rearrangement uses TRBV1 and TRBJ1-4. TRBV1 is annotated as a pseudogene. The CDR3 consists of 17 residues. DNA of the CDR3: TGCACCAGCAGCCAAGAGGGGGGGAGTGGCACTAATGAAAAACTGTTTTTT. Translating it yields CTSSQEGGSGTNEKLFF.

This chain joins TRBV6-5 and TRBJ2-7; 7 bases are shared with TRBD1. V was pared by 5 bases and J by 4 bases, with 8 bases of the junction left unmatched. The CDR3 consists of 14 residues. Per the germline V gene, CDR1 is MNHEY and CDR2 is SVGAGI. DNA for the CDR3: TGTGCCAGCAGTCCCACAGGGGTGCGGTACGAGCAGTACTTC. Translating gives CASSPTGVRYEQYF.

This sequence joins TRBV7-8 and TRBJ2-7; a weak D match, TRBD2 (6 bases). With 5 bases removed from V and 5 bases from J, the gap between germline ends came to 16 bases. The CDR3 spans 14 residues. The germline gives CDR1 SGHVS, CDR2 FQNEAQ. The CDR3 loop is CASSRATRLDEQYF. The CDR3 DNA sequence: TGTGCCAGCAGCCGAGCCACAAGACTAGACGAGCAGTACTTC.